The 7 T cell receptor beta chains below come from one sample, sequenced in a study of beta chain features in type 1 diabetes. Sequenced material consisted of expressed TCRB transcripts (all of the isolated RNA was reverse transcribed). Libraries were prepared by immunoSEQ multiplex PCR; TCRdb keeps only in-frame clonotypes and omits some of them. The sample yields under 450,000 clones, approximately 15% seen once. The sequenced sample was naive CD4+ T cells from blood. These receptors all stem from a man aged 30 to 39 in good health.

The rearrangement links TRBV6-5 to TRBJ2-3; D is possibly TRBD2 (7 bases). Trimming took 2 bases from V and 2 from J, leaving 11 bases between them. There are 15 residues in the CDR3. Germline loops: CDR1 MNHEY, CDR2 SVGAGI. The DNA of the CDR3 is TGTGCCAGCAGTTACCTGCGGGGGCCCACAGATACGCAGTATTTT. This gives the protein CASSYLRGPTDTQYF.

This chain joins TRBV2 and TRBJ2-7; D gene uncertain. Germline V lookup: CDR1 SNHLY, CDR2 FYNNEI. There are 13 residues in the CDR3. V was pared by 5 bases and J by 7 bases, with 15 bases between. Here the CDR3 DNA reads TGTGCCAGCAGTCGTACAAGCCGCCGGGAGCAGTACGTC. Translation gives CASSRTSRREQYV.

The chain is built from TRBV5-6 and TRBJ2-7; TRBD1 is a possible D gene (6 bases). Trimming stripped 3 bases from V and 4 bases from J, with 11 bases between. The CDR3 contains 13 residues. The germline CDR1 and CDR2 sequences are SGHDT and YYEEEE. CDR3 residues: CASSSRGTYEQYV. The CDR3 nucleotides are TGTGCCAGCAGCTCTAGGGGGACATACGAGCAGTACGTC.

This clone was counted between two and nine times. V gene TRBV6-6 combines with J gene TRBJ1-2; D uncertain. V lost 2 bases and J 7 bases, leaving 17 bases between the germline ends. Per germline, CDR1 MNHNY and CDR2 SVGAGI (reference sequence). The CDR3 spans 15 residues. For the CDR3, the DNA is TGTGCCAGCAGTTACGGAGGCGTTCCCGAGGGTGGCTACACCTTC. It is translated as CASSYGGVPEGGYTF.

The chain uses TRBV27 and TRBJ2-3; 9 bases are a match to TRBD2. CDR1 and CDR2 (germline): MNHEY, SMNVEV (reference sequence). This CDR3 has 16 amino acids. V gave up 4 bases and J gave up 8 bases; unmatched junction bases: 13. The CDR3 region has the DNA TGTGCCAGCAGTTCCCCCTTGCGGGAGGGCCTAGGTACGCAGTATTTT. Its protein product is CASSSPLREGLGTQYF.

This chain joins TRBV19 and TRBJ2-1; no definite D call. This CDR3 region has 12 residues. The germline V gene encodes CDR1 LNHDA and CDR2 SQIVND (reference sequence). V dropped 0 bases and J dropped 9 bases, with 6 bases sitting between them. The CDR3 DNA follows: TGTGCCAGTAGTATAGATTGGGGTGAGCAGTTCTTC. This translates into CASSIDWGEQFF.

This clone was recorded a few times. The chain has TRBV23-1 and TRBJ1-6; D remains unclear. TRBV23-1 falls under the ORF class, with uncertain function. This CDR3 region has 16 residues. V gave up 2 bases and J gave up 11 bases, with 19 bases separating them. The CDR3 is CASSQPQDGNAAPLHF. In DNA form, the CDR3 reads TGCGCCAGCAGTCAACCGCAGGACGGCAATGCGGCACCCCTCCACTTT.